This T cell receptor (beta chain) was captured by sequencing in a study of cytomegalovirus exposure and HLA in healthy donors. This clone came up once. Germline V gives CDR1 SGHVS, CDR2 FQNEAQ. There are 16 residues in the CDR3. V lost 1 base and J lost 1; bases outside the gene matches: 3. In the PCR, 60 Vbeta and 13 Jbeta primers were used. Assay: immunoSEQ multiplex PCR; the TCRdb copy retains only in-frame clones and omits some. This sample has under 300,000 clones, with approximately 81% found just once. The source material was PBMCs. V is TRBV7-8 and J is TRBJ2-3, with 9 nucleotides matching TRBD2. The clonotype originates from a woman in her sixties or seventies in good health and CMV-seropositive. The CDR3 sequence is CASSLDIAGGTDTQYF. CDR3 in DNA: TGTGCCAGCAGCTTAGACATAGCGGGGGGCACAGATACGCAGTATTTT.